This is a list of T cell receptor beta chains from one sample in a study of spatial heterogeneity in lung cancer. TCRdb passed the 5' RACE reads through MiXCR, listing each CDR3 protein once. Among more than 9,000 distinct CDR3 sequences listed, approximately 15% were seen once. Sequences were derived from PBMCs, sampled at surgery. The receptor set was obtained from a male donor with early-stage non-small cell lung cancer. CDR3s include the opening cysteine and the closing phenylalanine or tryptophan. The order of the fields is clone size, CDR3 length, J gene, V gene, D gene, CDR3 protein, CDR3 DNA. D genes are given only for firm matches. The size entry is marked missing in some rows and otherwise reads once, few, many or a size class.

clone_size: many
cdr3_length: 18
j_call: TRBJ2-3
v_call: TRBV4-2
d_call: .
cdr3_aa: CASSQGWQTGASTDTQYF
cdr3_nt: TGTGCCAGCAGCCAAGGCTGGCAAACCGGGGCTTCGACAGATACGCAGTATTTT

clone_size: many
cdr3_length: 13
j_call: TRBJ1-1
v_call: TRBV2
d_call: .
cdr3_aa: CASSEKPNTEAFF
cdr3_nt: TGTGCCAGCAGTGAAAAGCCGAACACTGAAGCTTTCTTT

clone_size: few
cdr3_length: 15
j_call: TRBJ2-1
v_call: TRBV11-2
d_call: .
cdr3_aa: CASSLGQSSYNEQFF
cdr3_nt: TGTGCCAGCAGCTTAGGACAGTCCTCCTACAATGAGCAGTTCTTC

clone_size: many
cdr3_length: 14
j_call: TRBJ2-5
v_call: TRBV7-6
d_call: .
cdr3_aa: CASTPGANQETQYF
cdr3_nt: TGTGCCAGCACCCCAGGGGCGAACCAAGAGACCCAGTACTTC

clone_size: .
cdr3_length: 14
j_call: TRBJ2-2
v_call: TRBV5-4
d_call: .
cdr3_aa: CASRGDLQAGELFF
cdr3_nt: TGTGCCAGCAGGGGGGACCTTCAGGCCGGGGAGCTGTTTTTT

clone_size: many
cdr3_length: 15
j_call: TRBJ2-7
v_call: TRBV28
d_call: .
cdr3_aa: CASSPSGRLYERQYF
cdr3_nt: TGTGCCAGCAGTCCTTCGGGACGCCTATACGAGCGGCAGTACTTC

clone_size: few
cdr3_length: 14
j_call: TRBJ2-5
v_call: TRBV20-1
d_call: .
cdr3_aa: CSASGGGGRETQYF
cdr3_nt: TGCAGTGCTAGCGGTGGGGGTGGAAGGGAGACCCAGTACTTC

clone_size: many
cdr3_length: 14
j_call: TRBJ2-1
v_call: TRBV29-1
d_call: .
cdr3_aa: CSVEASGIYNEQFF
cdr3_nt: TGCAGCGTTGAGGCCAGCGGTATTTACAATGAGCAGTTCTTC

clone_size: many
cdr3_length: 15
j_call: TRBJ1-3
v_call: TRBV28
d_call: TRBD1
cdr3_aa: CASVSGTGIGNTIYF
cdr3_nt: TGTGCCAGCGTGTCCGGGACAGGAATTGGAAACACCATATATTTT

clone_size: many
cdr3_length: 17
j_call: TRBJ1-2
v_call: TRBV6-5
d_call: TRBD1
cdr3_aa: CASSYSSVNRGNYGYTF
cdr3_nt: TGTGCCAGCAGTTACTCGAGTGTGAACAGGGGTAACTATGGCTACACCTTC

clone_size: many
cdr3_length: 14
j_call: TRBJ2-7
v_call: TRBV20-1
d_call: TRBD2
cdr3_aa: CSAPTSGKAYEQYF
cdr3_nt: TGCAGTGCTCCGACTAGCGGGAAAGCCTACGAGCAGTACTTC

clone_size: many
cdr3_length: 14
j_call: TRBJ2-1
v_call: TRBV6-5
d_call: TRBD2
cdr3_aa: CASATSGLGNEQFF
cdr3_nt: TGTGCCAGCGCGACTAGCGGCCTGGGCAATGAGCAGTTCTTC

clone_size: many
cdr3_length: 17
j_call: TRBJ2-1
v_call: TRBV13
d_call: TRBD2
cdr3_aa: CASSFLKGLAGDNEQFF
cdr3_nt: TGTGCCAGCAGCTTCCTCAAGGGACTAGCGGGAGACAATGAGCAGTTCTTC

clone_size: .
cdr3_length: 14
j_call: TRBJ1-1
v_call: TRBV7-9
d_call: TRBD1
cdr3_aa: CASSLRDRETEAFF
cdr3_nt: TGTGCCAGCAGCTTACGGGACAGGGAAACTGAAGCTTTCTTT

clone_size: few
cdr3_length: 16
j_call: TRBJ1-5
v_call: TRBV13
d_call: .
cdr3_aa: CASSLRGAGSGQPQHF
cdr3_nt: TGTGCCAGCAGCCTCCGGGGAGCGGGCTCGGGTCAGCCCCAGCATTTT

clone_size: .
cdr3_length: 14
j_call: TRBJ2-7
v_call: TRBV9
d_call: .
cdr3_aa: CASSVASFSYEQYF
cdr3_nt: TGTGCCAGCAGCGTAGCCAGCTTCTCCTACGAGCAGTACTTC

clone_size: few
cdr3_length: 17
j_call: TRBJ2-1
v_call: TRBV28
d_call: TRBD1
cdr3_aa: CASSRQGVYISYNEQFF
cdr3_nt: TGTGCCAGCAGTAGACAGGGGGTTTATATCTCCTACAATGAGCAGTTCTTC

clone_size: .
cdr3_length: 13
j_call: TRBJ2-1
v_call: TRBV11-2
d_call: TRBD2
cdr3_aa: CASRSGGGIEQFF
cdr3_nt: TGTGCCAGCAGGTCGGGGGGAGGGATTGAGCAGTTCTTC

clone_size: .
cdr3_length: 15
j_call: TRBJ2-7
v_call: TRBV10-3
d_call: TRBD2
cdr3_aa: CAISDLAGWGGEQYF
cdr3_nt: TGTGCCATCAGTGACTTAGCGGGATGGGGTGGCGAGCAGTACTTC

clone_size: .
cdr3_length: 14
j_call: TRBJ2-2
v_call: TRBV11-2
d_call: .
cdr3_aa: CASSLNGNTGELFF
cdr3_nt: TGTGCCAGCAGCTTAAACGGGAACACCGGGGAGCTGTTTTTT

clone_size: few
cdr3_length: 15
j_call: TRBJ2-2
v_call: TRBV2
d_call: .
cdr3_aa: CASRMEGTNTGELFF
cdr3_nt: TGTGCCAGCAGGATGGAGGGGACGAACACCGGGGAGCTGTTTTTT

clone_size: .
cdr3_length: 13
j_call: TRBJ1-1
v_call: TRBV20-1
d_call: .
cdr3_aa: CSATGLMNTEAFF
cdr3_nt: TGCAGTGCGACCGGCTTAATGAACACTGAAGCTTTCTTT

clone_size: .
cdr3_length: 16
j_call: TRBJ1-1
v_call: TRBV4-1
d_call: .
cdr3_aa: CASSQVGIAVNTEAFF
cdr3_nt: TGCGCCAGCAGCCAAGTTGGGATCGCGGTGAACACTGAAGCTTTCTTT

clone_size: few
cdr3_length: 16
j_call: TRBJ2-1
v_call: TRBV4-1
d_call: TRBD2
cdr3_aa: CASIPLPGGPKNEQFF
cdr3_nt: TGCGCCAGCATCCCCCTCCCGGGAGGGCCAAAAAATGAGCAGTTCTTC

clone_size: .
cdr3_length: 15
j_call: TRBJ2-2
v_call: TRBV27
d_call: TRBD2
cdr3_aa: CASLLAGTNTGELFF
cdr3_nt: TGTGCCAGCTTACTAGCGGGAACGAACACCGGGGAGCTGTTTTTT

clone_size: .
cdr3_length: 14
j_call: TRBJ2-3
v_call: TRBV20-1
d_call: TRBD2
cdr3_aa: CSARGLAGGVTQYF
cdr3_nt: TGCAGTGCTAGAGGACTAGCGGGAGGAGTTACGCAGTATTTT

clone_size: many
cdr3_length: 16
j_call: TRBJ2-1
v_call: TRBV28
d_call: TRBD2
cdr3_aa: CASKREGLATIGEQFF
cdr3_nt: TGTGCCAGCAAAAGGGAGGGACTAGCGACAATCGGTGAGCAGTTCTTC

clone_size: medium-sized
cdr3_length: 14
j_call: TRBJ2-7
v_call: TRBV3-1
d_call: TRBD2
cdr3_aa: CASSKGLADYEQYF
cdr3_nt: TGTGCCAGCAGTAAGGGACTAGCGGACTACGAGCAGTACTTC

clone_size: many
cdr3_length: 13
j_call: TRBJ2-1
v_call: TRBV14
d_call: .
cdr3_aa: CASSLGTYNEQFF
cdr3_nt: TGTGCCAGCAGCCTGGGGACATACAATGAGCAGTTCTTC

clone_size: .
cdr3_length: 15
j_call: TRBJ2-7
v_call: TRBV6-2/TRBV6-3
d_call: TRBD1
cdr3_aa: CASSAPGQGAREQYF
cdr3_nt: TGTGCCAGCAGTGCCCCGGGACAGGGGGCCCGGGAGCAGTACTTC

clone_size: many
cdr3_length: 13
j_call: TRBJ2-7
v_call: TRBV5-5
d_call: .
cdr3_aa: CASSLGPQYEQYF
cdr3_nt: TGTGCCAGCAGCTTGGGTCCACAGTACGAGCAGTACTTC

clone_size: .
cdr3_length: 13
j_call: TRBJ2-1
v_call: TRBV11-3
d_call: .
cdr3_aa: CASSSEGWNEQFF
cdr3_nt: TGTGCCAGCAGCTCCGAGGGCTGGAATGAGCAGTTCTTC

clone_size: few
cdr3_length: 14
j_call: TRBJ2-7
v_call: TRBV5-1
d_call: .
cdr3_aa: CASSSPDSFYEQYF
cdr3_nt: TGCGCCAGCAGCTCTCCGGACAGCTTCTACGAGCAGTACTTC

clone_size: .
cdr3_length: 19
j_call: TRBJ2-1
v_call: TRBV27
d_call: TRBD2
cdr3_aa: CASTSHILRGRVSYNEQFF
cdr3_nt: TGTGCCAGCACATCGCACATCCTTCGCGGGAGAGTATCCTACAATGAGCAGTTCTTC

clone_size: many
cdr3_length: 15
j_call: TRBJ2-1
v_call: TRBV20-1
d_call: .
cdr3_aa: CSASPPKYWTPQEFF
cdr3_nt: TGCAGTGCTAGCCCTCCCAAATACTGGACGCCTCAGGAGTTCTTC

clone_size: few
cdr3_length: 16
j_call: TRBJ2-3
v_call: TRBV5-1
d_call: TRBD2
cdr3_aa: CASSGLAGVGTDTQYF
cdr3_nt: TGCGCCAGCTCGGGACTAGCGGGAGTCGGCACAGATACGCAGTATTTT

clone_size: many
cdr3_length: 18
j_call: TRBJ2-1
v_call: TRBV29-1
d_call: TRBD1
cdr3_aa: CSVSPDGTGLSSYNEQFF
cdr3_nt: TGCAGCGTAAGCCCCGACGGGACAGGCCTTAGCTCCTACAATGAGCAGTTCTTC

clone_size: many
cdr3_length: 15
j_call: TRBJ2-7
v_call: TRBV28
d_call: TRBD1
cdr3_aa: CASHLTGQGSYEQYF
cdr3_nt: TGTGCCAGCCATTTAACCGGACAGGGATCCTACGAGCAGTACTTC